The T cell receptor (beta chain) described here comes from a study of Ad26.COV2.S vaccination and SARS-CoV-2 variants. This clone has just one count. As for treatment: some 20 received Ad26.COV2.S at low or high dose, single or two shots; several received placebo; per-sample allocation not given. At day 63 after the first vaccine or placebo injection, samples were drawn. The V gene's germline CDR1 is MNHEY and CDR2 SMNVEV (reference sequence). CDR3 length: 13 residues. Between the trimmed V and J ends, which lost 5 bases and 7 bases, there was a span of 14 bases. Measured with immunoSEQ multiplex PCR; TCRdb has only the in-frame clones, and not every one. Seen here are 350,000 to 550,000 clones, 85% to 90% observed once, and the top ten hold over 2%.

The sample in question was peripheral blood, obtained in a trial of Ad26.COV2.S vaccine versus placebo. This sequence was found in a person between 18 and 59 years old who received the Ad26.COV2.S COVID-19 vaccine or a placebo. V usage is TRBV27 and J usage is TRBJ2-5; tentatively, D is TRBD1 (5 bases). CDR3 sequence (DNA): TGTGCCAGCAGTCTAGGACACCAGGGGACCCAGTACTTC. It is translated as CASSLGHQGTQYF.